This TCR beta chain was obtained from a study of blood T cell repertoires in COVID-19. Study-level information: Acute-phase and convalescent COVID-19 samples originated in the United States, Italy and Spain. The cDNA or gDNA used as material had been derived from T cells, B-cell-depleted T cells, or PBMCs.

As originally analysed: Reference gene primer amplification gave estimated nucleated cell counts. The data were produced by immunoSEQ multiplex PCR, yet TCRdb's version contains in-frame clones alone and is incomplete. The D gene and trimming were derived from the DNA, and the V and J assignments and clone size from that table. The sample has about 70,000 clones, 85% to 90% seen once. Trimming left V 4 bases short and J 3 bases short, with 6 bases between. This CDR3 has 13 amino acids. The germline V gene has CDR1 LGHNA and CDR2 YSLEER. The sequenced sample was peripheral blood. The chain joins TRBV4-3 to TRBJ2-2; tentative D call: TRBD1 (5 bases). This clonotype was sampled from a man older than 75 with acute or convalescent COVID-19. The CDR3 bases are TGCGCCAGCAGCCCAGGGTACACCGGGGAGCTGTTTTTT. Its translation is CASSPGYTGELFF.